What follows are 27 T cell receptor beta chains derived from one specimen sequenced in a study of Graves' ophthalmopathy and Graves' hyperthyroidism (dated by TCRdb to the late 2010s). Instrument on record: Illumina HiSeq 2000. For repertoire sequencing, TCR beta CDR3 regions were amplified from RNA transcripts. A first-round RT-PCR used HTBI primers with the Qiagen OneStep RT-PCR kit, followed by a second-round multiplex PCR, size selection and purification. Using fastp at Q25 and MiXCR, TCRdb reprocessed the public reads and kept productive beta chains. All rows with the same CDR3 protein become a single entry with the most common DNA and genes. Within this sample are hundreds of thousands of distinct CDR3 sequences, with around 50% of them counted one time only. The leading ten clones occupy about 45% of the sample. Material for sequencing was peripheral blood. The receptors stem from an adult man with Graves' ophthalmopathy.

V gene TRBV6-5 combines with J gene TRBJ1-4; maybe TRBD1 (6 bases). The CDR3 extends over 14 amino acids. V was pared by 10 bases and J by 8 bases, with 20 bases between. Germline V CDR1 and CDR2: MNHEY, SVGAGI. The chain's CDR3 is CATPWDKVEEKLFF. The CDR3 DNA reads TGTGCCACCCCTTGGGACAAGGTTGAGGAAAAACTGTTTTTT.

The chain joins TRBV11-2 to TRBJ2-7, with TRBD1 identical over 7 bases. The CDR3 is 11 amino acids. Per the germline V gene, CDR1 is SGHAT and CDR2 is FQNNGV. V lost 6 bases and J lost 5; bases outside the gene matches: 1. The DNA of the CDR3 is TGTGCCAGCAGTACAGGGGACGAGCAGTACTTC. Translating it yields CASSTGDEQYF.

CDR3 nucleotides: TGTGCCAGCAGCTTTGAGGGAGCGGATGGCTACACCTTC. Translation: CASSFEGADGYTF. This chain links TRBV7-9 with TRBJ1-2; no firm D call. Looked up from germline, CDR1 is SEHNR and CDR2 is FQNEAQ (reference sequence). V shed 3 bases and J shed 6 bases, with 11 bases lying between them. CDR3 length equals 13 residues.

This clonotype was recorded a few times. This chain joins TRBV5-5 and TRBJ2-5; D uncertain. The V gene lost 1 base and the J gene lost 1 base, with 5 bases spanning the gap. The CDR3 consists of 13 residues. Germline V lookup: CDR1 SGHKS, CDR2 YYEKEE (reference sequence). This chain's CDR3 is CASSLRLQETQYF. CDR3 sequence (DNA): TGTGCCAGCAGCTTGCGTCTCCAAGAGACCCAGTACTTC.

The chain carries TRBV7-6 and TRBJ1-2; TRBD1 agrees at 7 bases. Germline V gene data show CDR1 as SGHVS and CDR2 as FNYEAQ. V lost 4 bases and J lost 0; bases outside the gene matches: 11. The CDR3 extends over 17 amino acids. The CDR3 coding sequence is TGTGCCAGCAGCTCCCCTACCCAGGGGGGGACTAACTATGGCTACACCTTC. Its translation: CASSSPTQGGTNYGYTF.

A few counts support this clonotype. The CDR3 protein is CASSVSPTQETQYF. The CDR3 DNA reads as TGTGCCAGCAGCGTAAGCCCCACGCAAGAGACCCAGTACTTC. The chain couples TRBV9 to TRBJ2-5; D ambiguous. Germline V gene lookup returns CDR1 SGDLS and CDR2 YYNGEE. V gave up 1 base and J gave up 2 bases, with 9 bases separating them. The CDR3 sequence is 14 residues long.

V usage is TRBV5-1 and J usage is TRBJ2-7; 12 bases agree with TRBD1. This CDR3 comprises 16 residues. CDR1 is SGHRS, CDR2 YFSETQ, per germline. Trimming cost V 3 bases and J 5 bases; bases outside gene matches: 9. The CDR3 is CASSSGTGGLSNEQYF. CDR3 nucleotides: TGCGCCAGCAGCTCGGGGACAGGGGGCCTTTCCAACGAGCAGTACTTC.

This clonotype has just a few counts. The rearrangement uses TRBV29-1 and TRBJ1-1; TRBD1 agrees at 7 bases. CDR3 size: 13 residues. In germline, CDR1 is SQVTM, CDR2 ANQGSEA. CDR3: CTLTQNRQGEAFF. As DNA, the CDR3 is TGCACCCTAACCCAAAACCGACAGGGTGAAGCTTTCTTT.

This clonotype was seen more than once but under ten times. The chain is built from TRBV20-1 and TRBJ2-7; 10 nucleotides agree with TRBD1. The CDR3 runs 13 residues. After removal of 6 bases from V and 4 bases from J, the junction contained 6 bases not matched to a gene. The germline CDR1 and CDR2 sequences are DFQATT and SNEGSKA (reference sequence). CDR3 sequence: CSADGGQGYEQYF. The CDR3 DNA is TGCAGTGCCGATGGGGGACAGGGGTACGAGCAGTACTTC.

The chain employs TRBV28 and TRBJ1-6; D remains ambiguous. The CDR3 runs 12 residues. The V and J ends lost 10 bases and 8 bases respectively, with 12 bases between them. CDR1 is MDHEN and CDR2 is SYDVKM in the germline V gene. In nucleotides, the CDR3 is TGTGCCACCAAGGAGAGGTATTCACCCCTCCACTTT. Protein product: CATKERYSPLHF. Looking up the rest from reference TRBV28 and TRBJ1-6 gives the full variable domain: DVKVTQSSRYLVKRTGEKVFLECVQDMDHENMFWYRQDPGLGLRLIYFSYDVKMKEKGDIPEGYSVSREKKERFSLILESASTNQTSMYLCATKERYSPLHFGNGTRLTVT.

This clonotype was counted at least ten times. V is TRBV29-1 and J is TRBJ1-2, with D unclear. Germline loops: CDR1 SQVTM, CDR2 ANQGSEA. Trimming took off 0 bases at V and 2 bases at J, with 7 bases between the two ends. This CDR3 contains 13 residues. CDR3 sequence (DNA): TGCAGCGTTGAAGACAGACCAAACTATGGCTACACCTTC. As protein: CSVEDRPNYGYTF.

CDR3 sequence (DNA): TGTGCCAGCGACTTAAAAAACACCGGGGAGCTGTTTTTT. Translated: CASDLKNTGELFF. This rearrangement joins TRBV7-2 to TRBJ2-2, with D hard to call. The CDR3 is 13 residues long. Germline V gives CDR1 SGHTA, CDR2 FQGNSA. The V end was cut by 8 bases, the J end by 2 bases, with 9 bases between.

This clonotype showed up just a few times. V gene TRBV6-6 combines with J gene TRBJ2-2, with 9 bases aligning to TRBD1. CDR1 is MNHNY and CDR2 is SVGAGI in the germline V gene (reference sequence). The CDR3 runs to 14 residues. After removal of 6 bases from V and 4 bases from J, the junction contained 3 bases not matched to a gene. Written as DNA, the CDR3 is TGTGCCAGCAGCCACAGGGGGCGCACCGGGGAGCTGTTTTTT. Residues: CASSHRGRTGELFF.

For the CDR3, the DNA is TGTGCCAGCCGACGAAGGGCGGGGCCCAACACTGAAGCTTTCTTT. Amino acid sequence: CASRRRAGPNTEAFF. This chain links TRBV9 with TRBJ1-1, with TRBD1 as a possible D gene (5 bases). Germline V lookup: CDR1 SGDLS, CDR2 YYNGEE. Trimming took off 7 bases at V and 2 bases at J, with 18 bases between the two ends. The CDR3 has 15 residues.

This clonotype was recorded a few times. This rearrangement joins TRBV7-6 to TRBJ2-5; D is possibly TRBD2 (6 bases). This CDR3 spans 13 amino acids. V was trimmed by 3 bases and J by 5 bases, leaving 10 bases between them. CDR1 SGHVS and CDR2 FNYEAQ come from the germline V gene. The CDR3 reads CASSFGSGETQYF. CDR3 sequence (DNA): TGTGCCAGCAGCTTCGGGAGCGGGGAGACCCAGTACTTC.

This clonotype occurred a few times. The CDR3 spells CASSLRRQETQYF. The CDR3 coding sequence is TGTGCCAGCAGCTTAAGGCGACAAGAGACCCAGTACTTC. The rearrangement uses TRBV11-2 and TRBJ2-5, with no clear D. The CDR3 has 13 amino acids. Trimming cost V 2 bases and J 2 bases, with 6 bases left between them. Germline V gives CDR1 SGHAT, CDR2 FQNNGV.

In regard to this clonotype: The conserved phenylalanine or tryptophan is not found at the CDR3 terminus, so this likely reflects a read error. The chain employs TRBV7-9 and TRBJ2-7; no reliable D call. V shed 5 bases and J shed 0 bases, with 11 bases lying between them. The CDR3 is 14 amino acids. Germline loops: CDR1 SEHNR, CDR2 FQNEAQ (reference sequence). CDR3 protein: CASSTRTGSYEQYL. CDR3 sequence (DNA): TGTGCCAGCAGCACCCGGACCGGCTCCTACGAGCAGTACCTC.

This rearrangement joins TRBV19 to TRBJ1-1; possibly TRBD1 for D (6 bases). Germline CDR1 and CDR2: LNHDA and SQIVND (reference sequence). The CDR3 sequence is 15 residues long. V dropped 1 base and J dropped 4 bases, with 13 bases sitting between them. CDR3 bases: TGTGCCAGTAGTATAGCGGGACACCCCGGCACTGAAGCTTTCTTT. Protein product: CASSIAGHPGTEAFF.

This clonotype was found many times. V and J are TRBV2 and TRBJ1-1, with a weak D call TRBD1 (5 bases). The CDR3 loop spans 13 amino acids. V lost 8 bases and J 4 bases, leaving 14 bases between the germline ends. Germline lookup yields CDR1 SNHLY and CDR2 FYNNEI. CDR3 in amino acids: CASARQGGTEAFF. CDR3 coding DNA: TGTGCCAGCGCTAGGCAGGGTGGCACTGAAGCTTTCTTT.

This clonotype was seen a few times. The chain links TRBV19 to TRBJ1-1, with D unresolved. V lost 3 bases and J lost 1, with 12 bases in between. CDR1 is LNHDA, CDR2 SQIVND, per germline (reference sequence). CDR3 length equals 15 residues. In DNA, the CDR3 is TGTGCCAGTAGTATTGTCGCCGGGAAGAACACTGAAGCTTTCTTT. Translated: CASSIVAGKNTEAFF.

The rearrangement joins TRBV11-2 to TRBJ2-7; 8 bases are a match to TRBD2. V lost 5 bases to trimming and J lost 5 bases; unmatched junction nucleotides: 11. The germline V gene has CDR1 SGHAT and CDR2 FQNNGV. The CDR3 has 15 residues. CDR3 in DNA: TGTGCCAGCAGCCCGTCGGGACTAGGGAGAAACGAGCAGTACTTC. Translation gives CASSPSGLGRNEQYF.

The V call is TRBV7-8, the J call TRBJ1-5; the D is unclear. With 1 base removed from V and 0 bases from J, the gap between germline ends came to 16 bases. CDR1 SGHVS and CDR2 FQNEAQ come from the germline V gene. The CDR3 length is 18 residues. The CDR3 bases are TGTGCCAGCAGCTTAGAAGAGGTCTCGGTATATAGCAATCAGCCCCAGCATTTT. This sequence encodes CASSLEEVSVYSNQPQHF. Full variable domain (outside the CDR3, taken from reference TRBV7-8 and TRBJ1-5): GAGVSQSPRYKVAKRGQDVALRCDPISGHVSLFWYQQALGQGPEFLTYFQNEAQLDKSGLPSDRFFAERPEGSVSTLKIQRTQQEDSAVYLCASSLEEVSVYSNQPQHFGDGTRLSIL.

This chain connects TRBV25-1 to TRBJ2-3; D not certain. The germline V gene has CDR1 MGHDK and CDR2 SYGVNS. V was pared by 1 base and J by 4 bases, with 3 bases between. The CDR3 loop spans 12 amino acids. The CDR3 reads CASSEWSDTQYF. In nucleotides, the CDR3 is TGTGCCAGCAGTGAATGGTCAGATACGCAGTATTTT.

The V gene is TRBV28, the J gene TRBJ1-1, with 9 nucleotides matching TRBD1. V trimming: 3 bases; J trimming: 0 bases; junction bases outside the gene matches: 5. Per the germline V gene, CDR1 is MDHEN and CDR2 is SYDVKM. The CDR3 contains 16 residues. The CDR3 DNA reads TGTGCCAGCAGTTTGGGCGGGACAGGGCTGAACACTGAAGCTTTCTTT. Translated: CASSLGGTGLNTEAFF. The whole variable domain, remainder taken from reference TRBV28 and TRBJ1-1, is DVKVTQSSRYLVKRTGEKVFLECVQDMDHENMFWYRQDPGLGLRLIYFSYDVKMKEKGDIPEGYSVSREKKERFSLILESASTNQTSMYLCASSLGGTGLNTEAFFGQGTRLTVV.

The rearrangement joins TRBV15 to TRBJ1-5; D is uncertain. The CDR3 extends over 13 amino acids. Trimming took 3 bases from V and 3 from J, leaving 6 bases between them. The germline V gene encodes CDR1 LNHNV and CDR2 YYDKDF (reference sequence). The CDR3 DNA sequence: TGTGCCACCAGCAGCGACCACAATCAGCCCCAGCATTTT. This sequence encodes CATSSDHNQPQHF.

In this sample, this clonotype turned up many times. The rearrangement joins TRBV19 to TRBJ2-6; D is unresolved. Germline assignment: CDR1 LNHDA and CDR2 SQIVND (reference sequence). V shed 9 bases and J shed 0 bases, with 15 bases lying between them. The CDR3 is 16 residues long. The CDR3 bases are TGTGCCAGCCACCGACCCGTTAGCTCTGGGGCCAACGTCCTGACTTTC. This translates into CASHRPVSSGANVLTF.

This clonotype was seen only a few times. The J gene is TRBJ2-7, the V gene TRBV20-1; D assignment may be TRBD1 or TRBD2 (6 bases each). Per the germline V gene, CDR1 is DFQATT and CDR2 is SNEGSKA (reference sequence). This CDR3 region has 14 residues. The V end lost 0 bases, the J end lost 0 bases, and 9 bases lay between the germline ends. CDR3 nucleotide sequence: TGCAGTGCTAGAGAGGAGGGGGGCTCCTACGAGCAGTACTTC. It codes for CSAREEGGSYEQYF.